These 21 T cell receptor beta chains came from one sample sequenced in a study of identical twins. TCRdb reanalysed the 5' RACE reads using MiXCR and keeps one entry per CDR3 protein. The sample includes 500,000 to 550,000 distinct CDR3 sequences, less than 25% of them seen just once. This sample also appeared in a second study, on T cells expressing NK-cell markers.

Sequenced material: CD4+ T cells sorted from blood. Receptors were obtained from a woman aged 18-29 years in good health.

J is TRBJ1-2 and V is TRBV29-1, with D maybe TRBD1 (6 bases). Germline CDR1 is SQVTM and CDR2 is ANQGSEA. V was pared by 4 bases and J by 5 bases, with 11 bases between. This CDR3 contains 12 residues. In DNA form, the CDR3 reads TGCAGCGTTGTTGTGGGGACATATGGCTACACCTTC. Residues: CSVVVGTYGYTF.

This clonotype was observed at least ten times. CDR3 residues: CSVRINEQYF. In DNA, the CDR3 is TGCAGCGTTAGAATCAACGAGCAGTACTTC. V and J are TRBV29-1 and TRBJ2-7; D is ambiguous. With 5 bases removed from V and 5 bases from J, the gap between germline ends came to 7 bases. Germline CDR1 SQVTM, CDR2 ANQGSEA. There are 10 residues in the CDR3.

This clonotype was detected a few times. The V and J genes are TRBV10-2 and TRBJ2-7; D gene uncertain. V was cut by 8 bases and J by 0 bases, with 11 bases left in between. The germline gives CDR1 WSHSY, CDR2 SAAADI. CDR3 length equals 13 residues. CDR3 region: CASALLPSYEQYF. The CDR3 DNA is TGCGCCAGCGCACTCTTGCCCTCCTACGAGCAGTACTTC.

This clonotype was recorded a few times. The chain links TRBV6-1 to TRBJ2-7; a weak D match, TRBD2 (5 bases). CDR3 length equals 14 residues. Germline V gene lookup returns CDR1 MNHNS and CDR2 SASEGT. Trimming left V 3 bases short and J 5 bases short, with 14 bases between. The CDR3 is CASSEQPTGNEQYF. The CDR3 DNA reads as TGTGCCAGCAGTGAGCAGCCTACGGGGAACGAGCAGTACTTC.

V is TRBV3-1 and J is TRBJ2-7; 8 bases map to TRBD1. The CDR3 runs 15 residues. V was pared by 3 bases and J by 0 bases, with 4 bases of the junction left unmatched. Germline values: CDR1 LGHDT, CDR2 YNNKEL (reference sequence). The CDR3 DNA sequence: TGTGCCAGCAGCCACAGGACAGGGAACTCCTACGAGCAGTACTTC. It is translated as CASSHRTGNSYEQYF.

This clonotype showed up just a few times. This CDR3 is CASSLPSTGETQYF. CDR3 nucleotides: TGTGCCAGCAGCCTGCCTTCCACGGGAGAGACCCAGTACTTC. The chain has TRBV5-6 and TRBJ2-5, with D uncertain. Trimming took 4 bases from V and 4 from J, leaving 14 bases between them. The CDR3 runs 14 residues. Germline V gene data show CDR1 as SGHDT and CDR2 as YYEEEE.

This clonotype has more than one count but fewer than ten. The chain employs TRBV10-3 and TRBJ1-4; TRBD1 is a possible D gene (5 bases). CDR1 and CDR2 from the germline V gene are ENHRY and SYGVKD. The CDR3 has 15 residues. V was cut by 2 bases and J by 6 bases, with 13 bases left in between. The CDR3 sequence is CAISEGTQRDEKLFF. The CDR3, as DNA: TGTGCCATCAGTGAGGGGACTCAGCGGGATGAAAAACTGTTTTTT.

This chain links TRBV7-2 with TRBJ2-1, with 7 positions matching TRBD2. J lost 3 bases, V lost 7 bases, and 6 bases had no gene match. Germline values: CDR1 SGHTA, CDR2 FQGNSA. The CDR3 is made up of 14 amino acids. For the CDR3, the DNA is TGTGCCAGCACCCCGGGACTACACTACAATGAGCAGTTCTTC. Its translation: CASTPGLHYNEQFF.

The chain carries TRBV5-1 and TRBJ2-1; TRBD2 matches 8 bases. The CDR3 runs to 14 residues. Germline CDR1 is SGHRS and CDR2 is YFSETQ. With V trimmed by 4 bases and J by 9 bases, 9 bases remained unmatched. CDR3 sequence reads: CASSTSSGWAEQFF. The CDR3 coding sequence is TGCGCCAGCAGCACCTCTAGCGGGTGGGCTGAGCAGTTCTTC.

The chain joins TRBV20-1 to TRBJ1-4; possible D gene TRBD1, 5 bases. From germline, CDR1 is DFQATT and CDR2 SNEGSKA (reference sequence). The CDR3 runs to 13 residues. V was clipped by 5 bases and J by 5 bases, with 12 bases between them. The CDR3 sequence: CSARRGGNEKLFF. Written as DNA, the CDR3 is TGCAGTGCTCGGAGGGGAGGGAATGAAAAACTGTTTTTT.

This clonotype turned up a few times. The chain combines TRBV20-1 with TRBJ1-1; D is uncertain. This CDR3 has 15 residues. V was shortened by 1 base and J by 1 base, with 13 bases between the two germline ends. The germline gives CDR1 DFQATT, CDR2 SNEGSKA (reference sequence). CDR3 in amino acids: CSARAPAGPNTEAFF. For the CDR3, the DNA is TGCAGTGCTAGAGCCCCGGCAGGCCCGAACACTGAAGCTTTCTTT.

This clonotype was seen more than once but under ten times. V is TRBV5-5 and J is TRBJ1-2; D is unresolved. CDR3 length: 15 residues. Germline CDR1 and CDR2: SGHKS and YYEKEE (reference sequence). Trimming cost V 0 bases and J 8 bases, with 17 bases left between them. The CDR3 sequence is CASSLAFGDQYGYTF. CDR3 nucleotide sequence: TGTGCCAGCAGCTTGGCCTTCGGGGATCAGTACGGCTACACCTTC.

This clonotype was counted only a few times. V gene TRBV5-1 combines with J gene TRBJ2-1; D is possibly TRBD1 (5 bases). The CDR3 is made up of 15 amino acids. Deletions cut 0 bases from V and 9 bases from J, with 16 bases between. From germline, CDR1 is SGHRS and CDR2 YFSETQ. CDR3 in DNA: TGCGCCAGCAGCTTGGTAGGGGAAGGGGAAGGTGAGCAGTTCTTC. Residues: CASSLVGEGEGEQFF.

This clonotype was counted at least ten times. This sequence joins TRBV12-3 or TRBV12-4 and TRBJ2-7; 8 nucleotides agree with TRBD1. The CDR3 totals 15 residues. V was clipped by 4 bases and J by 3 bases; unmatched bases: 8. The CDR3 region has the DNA TGTGCCAGCAGTTCCCACCCGACAGGGGTCTACGAGCAGTACTTC. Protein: CASSSHPTGVYEQYF.

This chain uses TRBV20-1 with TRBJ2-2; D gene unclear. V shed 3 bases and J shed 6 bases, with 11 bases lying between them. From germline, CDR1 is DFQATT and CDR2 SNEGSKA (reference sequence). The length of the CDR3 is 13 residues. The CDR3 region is CSASRDPSGELFF. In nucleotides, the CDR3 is TGCAGTGCTAGTAGAGATCCGTCCGGGGAGCTGTTTTTT.

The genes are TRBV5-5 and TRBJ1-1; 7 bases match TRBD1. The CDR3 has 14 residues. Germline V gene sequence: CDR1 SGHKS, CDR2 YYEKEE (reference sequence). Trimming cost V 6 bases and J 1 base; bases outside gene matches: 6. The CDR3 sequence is CASMRQGTNTEAFF. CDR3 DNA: TGTGCCAGCATGCGACAGGGAACGAACACTGAAGCTTTCTTT. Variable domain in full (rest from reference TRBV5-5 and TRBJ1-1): DAGVTQSPTHLIKTRGQQVTLRCSPISGHKSVSWYQQVLGQGPQFIFQYYEKEERGRGNFPDRFSARQFPNYSSELNVNALLLGDSALYLCASMRQGTNTEAFFGQGTRLTVV.

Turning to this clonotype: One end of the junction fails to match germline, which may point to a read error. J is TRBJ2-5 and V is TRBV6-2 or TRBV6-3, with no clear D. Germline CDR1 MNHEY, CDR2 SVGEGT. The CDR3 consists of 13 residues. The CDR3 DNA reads TGTGCCAGCAGTTACTCGGCTCAAGGGACCCAGTACTTC. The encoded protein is CASSYSAQGTQYF.

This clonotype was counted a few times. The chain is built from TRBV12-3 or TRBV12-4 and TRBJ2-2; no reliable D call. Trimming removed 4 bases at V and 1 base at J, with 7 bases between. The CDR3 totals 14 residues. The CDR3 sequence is CASSSLGNTGELFF. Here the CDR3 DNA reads TGTGCCAGCAGTTCTCTCGGGAACACCGGGGAGCTGTTTTTT.

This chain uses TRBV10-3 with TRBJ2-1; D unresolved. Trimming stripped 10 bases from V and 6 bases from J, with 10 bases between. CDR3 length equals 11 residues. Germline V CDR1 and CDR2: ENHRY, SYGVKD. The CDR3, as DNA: TGTGCCACCAAGGGTTTCAATGAGCAGTTCTTC. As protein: CATKGFNEQFF.

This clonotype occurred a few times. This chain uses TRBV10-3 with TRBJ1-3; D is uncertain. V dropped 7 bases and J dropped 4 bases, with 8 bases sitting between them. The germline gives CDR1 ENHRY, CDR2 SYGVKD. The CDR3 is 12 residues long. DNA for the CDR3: TGTGCCATCATGACCGCCGGAAACACCATATATTTT. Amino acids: CAIMTAGNTIYF.

CDR3 residues: CASRSGADTGELFF. The CDR3 DNA follows: TGTGCCAGCAGATCGGGGGCGGATACCGGGGAGCTGTTTTTT. The rearrangement joins TRBV6-1 to TRBJ2-2; D tentatively fits TRBD1 or TRBD2 (6 bases each). This CDR3 is built from 14 residues. Trimming cost V 6 bases and J 5 bases, with 13 bases left between them. Germline V gives CDR1 MNHNS, CDR2 SASEGT.